This TCR beta chain was recovered during a study of blood T cell repertoires in COVID-19. For the study at large: Some COVID-19 samples were acute and others convalescent; all came from the United States, Italy and Spain.

The CDR3 runs to 15 residues. The germline gives CDR1 SNHLY, CDR2 FYNNEI. Trimming cost V 1 base and J 0 bases, with 7 bases left between them. How the authors handled the data: Amplified reference gene primers provided the basis for estimating nucleated cell counts. Libraries were prepared by immunoSEQ multiplex PCR; TCRdb keeps only in-frame clonotypes and omits some of them. The V and J calls and the clone size are those of that table, but D and trimming were determined from the DNA. The sample holds 150,000 to 180,000 clones; 60% to 85% are singletons and the top ten take under 2%. Sequencing input: peripheral blood. This chain joins TRBV2 and TRBJ1-3; D remains unclear. This clonotype originated in a man at least 80 years old with acute or convalescent COVID-19. The CDR3 DNA sequence: TGTGCCAGCAGTGAAGGAGGTCTCTCTGGAAACACCATATATTTT. Translating it yields CASSEGGLSGNTIYF.